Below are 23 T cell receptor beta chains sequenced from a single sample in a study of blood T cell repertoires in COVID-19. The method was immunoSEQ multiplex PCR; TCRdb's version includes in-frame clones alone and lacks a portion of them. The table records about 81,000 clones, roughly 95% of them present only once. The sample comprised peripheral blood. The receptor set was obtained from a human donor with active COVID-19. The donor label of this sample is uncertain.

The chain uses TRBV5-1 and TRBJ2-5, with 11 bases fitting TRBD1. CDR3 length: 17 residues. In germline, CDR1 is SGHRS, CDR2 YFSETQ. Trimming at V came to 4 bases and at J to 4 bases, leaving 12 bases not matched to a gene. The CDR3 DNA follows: TGCGCCAGCAGCGTAGGTACCGGGACAGGGGGAAGAGAGACCCAGTACTTC. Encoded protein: CASSVGTGTGGRETQYF.

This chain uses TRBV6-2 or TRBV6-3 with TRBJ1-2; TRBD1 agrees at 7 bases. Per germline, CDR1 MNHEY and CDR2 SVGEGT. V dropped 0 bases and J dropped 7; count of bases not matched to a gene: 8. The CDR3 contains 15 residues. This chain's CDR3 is CASSYSSGTVSGYTF. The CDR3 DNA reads TGTGCCAGCAGTTACTCTTCCGGGACAGTTTCTGGCTACACCTTC.

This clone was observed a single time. CDR3 sequence reads: CSAPKLGTQYF. The CDR3 DNA is TGCAGTGCCCCTAAGCTCGGGACCCAGTACTTC. This chain joins TRBV20-1 and TRBJ2-5, with no clear D. CDR1 and CDR2 from the germline V gene are DFQATT and SNEGSKA (reference sequence). V was clipped by 6 bases and J by 7 bases, with 12 bases between them. This CDR3 has 11 residues.

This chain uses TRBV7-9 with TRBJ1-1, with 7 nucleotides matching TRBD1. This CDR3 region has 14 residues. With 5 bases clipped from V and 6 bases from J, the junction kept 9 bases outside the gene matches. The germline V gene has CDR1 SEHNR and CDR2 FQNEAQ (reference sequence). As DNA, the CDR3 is TGTGCCAGCAGCGCGCAGGGGGAGTTGGCTGAAGCTTTCTTT. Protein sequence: CASSAQGELAEAFF. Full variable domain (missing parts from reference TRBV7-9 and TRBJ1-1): DTGVSQNPRHKITKRGQNVTFRCDPISEHNRLYWYRQTLGQGPEFLTYFQNEAQLEKSRLLSDRFSAERPKGSFSTLEIQRTEQGDSAMYLCASSAQGELAEAFFGQGTRLTVV.

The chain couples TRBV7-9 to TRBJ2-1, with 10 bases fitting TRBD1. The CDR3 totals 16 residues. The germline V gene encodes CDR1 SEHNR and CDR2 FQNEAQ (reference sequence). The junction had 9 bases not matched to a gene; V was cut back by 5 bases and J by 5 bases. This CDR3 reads CASSLRRTGGDNEQFF. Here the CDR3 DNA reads TGTGCCAGCAGCCTCCGTCGGACAGGGGGGGACAATGAGCAGTTCTTC. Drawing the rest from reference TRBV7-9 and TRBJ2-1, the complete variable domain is DTGVSQNPRHKITKRGQNVTFRCDPISEHNRLYWYRQTLGQGPEFLTYFQNEAQLEKSRLLSDRFSAERPKGSFSTLEIQRTEQGDSAMYLCASSLRRTGGDNEQFFGPGTRLTVL.

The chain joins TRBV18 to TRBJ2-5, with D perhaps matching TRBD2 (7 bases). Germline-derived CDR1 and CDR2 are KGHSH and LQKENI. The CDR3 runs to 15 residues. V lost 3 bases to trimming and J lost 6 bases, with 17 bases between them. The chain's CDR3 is CASSPDSGGGKTQYF. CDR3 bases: TGTGCCAGCTCACCCGACTCGGGGGGCGGAAAGACCCAGTACTTC. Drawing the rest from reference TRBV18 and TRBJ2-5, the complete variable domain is NAGVMQNPRHLVRRRGQEARLRCSPMKGHSHVYWYRQLPEEGLKFMVYLQKENIIDESGMPKERFSAEFPKEGPSILRIQQVVRGDSAAYFCASSPDSGGGKTQYFGPGTRLLVL.

CDR3: CASSPLQGTGNTIYF. In DNA form, the CDR3 reads TGTGCCAGCAGCCCATTGCAGGGGACTGGAAACACCATATATTTT. The chain links TRBV5-6 to TRBJ1-3, with TRBD1 as a possible D gene (6 bases). The ends were cut back, 4 bases at V and 2 bases at J, with 13 bases in the middle. Germline V gene data show CDR1 as SGHDT and CDR2 as YYEEEE. The CDR3 is 15 residues long.

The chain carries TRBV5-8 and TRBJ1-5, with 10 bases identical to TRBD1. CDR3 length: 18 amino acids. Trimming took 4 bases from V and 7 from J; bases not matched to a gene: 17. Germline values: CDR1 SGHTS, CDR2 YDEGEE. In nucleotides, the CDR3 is TGTGCCAGCAGCACATCCTTGTGGGACAGGGGTATTAGGCAGCCCCAGCATTTT. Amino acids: CASSTSLWDRGIRQPQHF.

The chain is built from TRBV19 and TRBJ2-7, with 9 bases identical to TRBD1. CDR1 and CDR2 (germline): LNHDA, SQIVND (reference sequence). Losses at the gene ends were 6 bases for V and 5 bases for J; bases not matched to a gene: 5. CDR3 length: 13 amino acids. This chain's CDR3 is CASRRQGVNEQYF. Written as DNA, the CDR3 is TGTGCCAGTAGAAGACAGGGGGTAAACGAGCAGTACTTC.

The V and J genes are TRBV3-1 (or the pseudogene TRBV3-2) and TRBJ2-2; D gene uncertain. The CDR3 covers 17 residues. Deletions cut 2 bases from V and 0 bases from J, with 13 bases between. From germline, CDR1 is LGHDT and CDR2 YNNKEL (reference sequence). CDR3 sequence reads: CASSQQALATNTGELFF. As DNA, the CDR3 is TGTGCCAGCAGCCAACAGGCCTTGGCGACGAACACCGGGGAGCTGTTTTTT.

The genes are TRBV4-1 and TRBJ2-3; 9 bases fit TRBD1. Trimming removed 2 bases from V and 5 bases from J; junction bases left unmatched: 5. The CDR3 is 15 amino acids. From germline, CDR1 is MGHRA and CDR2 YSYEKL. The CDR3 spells CASSQSPGQGDTQYF. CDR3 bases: TGCGCCAGCAGCCAATCTCCGGGACAGGGAGATACGCAGTATTTT.

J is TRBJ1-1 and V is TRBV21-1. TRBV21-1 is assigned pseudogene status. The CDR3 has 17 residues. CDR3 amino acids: CASSKVSTVRMNTEAFF. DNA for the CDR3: TGTGCCAGCAGCAAAGTAAGCACCGTTCGCATGAACACTGAAGCTTTCTTT.

The CDR3 reads CASSHLTDNLEQFF. CDR3 coding DNA: TGTGCCAGCAGCCATTTGACGGACAACCTCGAGCAGTTCTTC. The chain links TRBV7-9 to TRBJ2-1; D possibly corresponds to TRBD1 (5 bases). Trimming pared 5 bases from V and 10 bases from J, leaving 18 bases between. CDR1 SEHNR and CDR2 FQNEAQ come from the germline V gene (reference sequence). This CDR3 spans 14 amino acids.

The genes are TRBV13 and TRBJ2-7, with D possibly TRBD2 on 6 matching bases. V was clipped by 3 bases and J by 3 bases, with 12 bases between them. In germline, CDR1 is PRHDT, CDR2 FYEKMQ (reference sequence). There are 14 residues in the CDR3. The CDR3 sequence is CASSLTGTGYEQYF. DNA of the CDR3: TGTGCCAGCAGCTTGACCGGGACTGGCTACGAGCAGTACTTC.

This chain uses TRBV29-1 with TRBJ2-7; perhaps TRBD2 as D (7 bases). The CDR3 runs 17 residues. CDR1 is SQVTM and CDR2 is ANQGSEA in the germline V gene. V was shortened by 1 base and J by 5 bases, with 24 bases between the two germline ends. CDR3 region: CSVEVPGLGGAVHEQYF. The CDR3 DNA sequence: TGCAGCGTTGAAGTCCCAGGGTTGGGGGGGGCCGTCCACGAGCAGTACTTC.

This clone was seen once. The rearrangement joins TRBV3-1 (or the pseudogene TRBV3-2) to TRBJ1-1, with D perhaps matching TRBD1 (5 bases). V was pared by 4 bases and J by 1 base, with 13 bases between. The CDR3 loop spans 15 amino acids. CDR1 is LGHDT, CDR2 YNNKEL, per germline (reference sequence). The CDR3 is CASSRVGGTNTEAFF. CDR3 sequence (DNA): TGTGCCAGCAGCCGTGTGGGGGGGACGAACACTGAAGCTTTCTTT.

The CDR3 DNA sequence: TGTGCCAGCACCCCCCCCGGAGCCTTCTCCTACGAGCAGTACTTC. It encodes CASTPPGAFSYEQYF. V is TRBV6-5 and J is TRBJ2-7, with D unresolved. V lost 7 bases, J lost 0 bases, and 16 bases lay in between. The CDR3 runs to 15 residues. Germline CDR1 reads MNHEY; CDR2 reads SVGAGI.

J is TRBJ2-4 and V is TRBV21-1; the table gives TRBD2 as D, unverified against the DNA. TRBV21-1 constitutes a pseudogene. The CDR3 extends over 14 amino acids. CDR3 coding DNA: TGTGCCAGCAGCAGGGGACTAGCCAAAAACATTCAGTACTTC. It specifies CASSRGLAKNIQYF.

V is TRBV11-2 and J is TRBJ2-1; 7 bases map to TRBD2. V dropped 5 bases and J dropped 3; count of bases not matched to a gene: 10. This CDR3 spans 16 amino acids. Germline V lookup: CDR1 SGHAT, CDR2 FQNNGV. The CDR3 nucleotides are TGTGCCAGCAGCCTCGGGGGGATGGGGCTCTACAATGAGCAGTTCTTC. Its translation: CASSLGGMGLYNEQFF.

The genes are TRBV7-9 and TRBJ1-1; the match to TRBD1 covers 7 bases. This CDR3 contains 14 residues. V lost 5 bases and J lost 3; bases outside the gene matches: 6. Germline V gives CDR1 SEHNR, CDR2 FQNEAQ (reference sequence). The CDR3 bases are TGTGCCAGCAGCGCCCGAACAGGGGACACTGAAGCTTTCTTT. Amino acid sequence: CASSARTGDTEAFF.

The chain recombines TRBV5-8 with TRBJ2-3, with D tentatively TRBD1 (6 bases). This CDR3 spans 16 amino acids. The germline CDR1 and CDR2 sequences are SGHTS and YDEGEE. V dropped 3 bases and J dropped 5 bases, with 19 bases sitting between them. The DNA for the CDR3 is TGTGCCAGCAGCTCGACGGGACATATAATGGGAGATACGCAGTATTTT. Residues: CASSSTGHIMGDTQYF.

In DNA, the CDR3 is TGTGCCAGTAGTATTCCCGGGACACCGAACACTGAAGCTTTCTTT. It yields the protein CASSIPGTPNTEAFF. The chain employs TRBV19 and TRBJ1-1; the D gene is possibly TRBD1 (6 bases). There are 15 residues in the CDR3. The V gene's germline CDR1 is LNHDA and CDR2 SQIVND (reference sequence). V lost 3 bases to trimming and J lost 1 base, with 12 bases between them.

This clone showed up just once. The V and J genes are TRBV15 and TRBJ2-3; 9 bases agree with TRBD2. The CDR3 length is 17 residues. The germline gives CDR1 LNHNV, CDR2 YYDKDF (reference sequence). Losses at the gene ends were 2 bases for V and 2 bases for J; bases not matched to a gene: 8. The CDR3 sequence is CATSRTGTSRNTDTQYF. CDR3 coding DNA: TGTGCCACCAGCAGAACCGGGACTAGCCGTAACACAGATACGCAGTATTTT.